One sample yielded the 20 T cell receptor beta chains listed below, sequenced in a study of CD8 T cells in ankylosing spondylitis. TCRdb passed the 5' RACE reads through MiXCR, listing each CDR3 protein once. The sample has about 39,000 distinct CDR3 sequences, less than 4% seen once. The source material was blood, either unsorted or a sorted T cell fraction (not recorded which). The receptors derive from a male donor with ankylosing spondylitis or in good health (not recorded which).

This clonotype was seen ten or more times. The J gene is TRBJ2-5, the V gene TRBV9, with a tentative D call TRBD2 (7 bases). This CDR3 has 21 residues. Trimming took 0 bases from V and 1 from J, leaving 28 bases between them. Looked up from germline, CDR1 is SGDLS and CDR2 is YYNGEE. CDR3 nucleotide sequence: TGTGCCAGCAGCGTAGGTCCCCTTAGTCGCGGGGGCCATACCTTCCAAGAGACCCAGTACTTC. Amino acids: CASSVGPLSRGGHTFQETQYF.

At least ten counts were recorded for this clonotype. The chain couples TRBV9 to TRBJ2-3; the match to TRBD1 covers 7 bases. From germline, CDR1 is SGDLS and CDR2 YYNGEE. With 3 bases clipped from V and 7 bases from J, the junction kept 14 bases outside the gene matches. The CDR3 sequence is 16 residues long. Here the CDR3 reads CASSEGANGVWNTQYF. CDR3 in DNA: TGTGCCAGCAGCGAGGGGGCTAACGGGGTCTGGAATACGCAGTATTTT.

This clonotype was found many times. This chain links TRBV9 with TRBJ2-1; a possible D gene is TRBD2 (6 bases). CDR3 size: 15 residues. CDR1 is SGDLS, CDR2 YYNGEE, per germline. Trimming removed 0 bases at V and 8 bases at J, with 15 bases between. CDR3 loop: CASSVGGGRVHEQFF. The CDR3 DNA follows: TGTGCCAGCAGCGTAGGGGGAGGCAGGGTCCATGAGCAGTTCTTC.

V usage is TRBV9 and J usage is TRBJ2-3; possible D gene TRBD1, 6 bases. This CDR3 is 14 amino acids long. The V gene lost 4 bases and the J gene lost 1 base, with 10 bases spanning the gap. Per germline, CDR1 SGDLS and CDR2 YYNGEE. CDR3 sequence: CASSPRQGTDTQYF. The CDR3 region has the DNA TGTGCCAGCAGCCCGAGACAGGGCACAGATACGCAGTATTTT.

This clonotype was seen a single time. This sequence joins TRBV9 and TRBJ1-2; D is perhaps TRBD1 (5 bases). Germline assignment: CDR1 SGDLS and CDR2 YYNGEE. The CDR3 length is 14 residues. V was shortened by 0 bases and J by 5 bases, with 11 bases between the two germline ends. The CDR3 coding sequence is TGTGCCAGCAGCGTAGCTCAGGGAGGGTATGGCTACACCTTC. Its protein is CASSVAQGGYGYTF.

This clonotype appeared many times. The genes are TRBV9 and TRBJ1-1, with no clear D. Trimming stripped 0 bases from V and 0 bases from J, with 9 bases between. The CDR3 sequence is 15 residues long. Germline V gene lookup returns CDR1 SGDLS and CDR2 YYNGEE. The CDR3 spells CASSVVQQMNTEAFF. In nucleotides, the CDR3 is TGTGCCAGCAGCGTAGTACAGCAGATGAACACTGAAGCTTTCTTT. Drawing the rest from reference TRBV9 and TRBJ1-1, the complete variable domain is DSGVTQTPKHLITATGQRVTLRCSPRSGDLSVYWYQQSLDQGLQFLIQYYNGEERAKGNILERFSAQQFPDLHSELNLSSLELGDSALYFCASSVVQQMNTEAFFGQGTRLTVV.

This clonotype was observed at least ten times. The rearrangement uses TRBV9 and TRBJ2-2; a possible D gene is TRBD1 (6 bases). V dropped 4 bases and J dropped 3 bases, with 10 bases sitting between them. Germline V gives CDR1 SGDLS, CDR2 YYNGEE. This CDR3 has 14 amino acids. DNA of the CDR3: TGTGCCAGCAGCCCCGGACAGTACACCGGGGAGCTGTTTTTT. Translation: CASSPGQYTGELFF.

This clonotype has at least ten counts. V usage is TRBV9 and J usage is TRBJ1-2, with D tentatively TRBD1 (5 bases). The CDR3 totals 15 residues. V dropped 2 bases and J dropped 1 base, with 12 bases sitting between them. Germline CDR1 is SGDLS and CDR2 is YYNGEE. CDR3 sequence reads: CASSVGPGGNYGYTF. CDR3 coding DNA: TGTGCCAGCAGCGTGGGGCCTGGAGGTAACTATGGCTACACCTTC.

This clonotype was counted many times. The chain uses TRBV9 and TRBJ2-1, with 16 bases aligning to TRBD2. Germline V gene lookup returns CDR1 SGDLS and CDR2 YYNGEE. J lost 6 bases, V lost 4 bases, and 19 bases had no gene match. The CDR3 contains 21 residues. In nucleotides, the CDR3 is TGTGCCAGCAGCATCGGGACAGGGACTAGCGGGAGGGCCGGACGGGGCAATGAGCAGTTCTTC. Translation: CASSIGTGTSGRAGRGNEQFF.

The table lists this clonotype with many counts. The CDR3 nucleotides are TGTGCCAGCAGCGTTACCGGGACTAGCACCAGTCTTGGTTACAATGAGCAGTTCTTC. Amino acids: CASSVTGTSTSLGYNEQFF. V is TRBV9 and J is TRBJ2-1, with 9 bases that match TRBD2. CDR3 length: 19 residues. Germline CDR1 is SGDLS and CDR2 is YYNGEE. The V and J ends lost 2 bases and 4 bases, in that order; junction bases with no gene match: 16.

This clonotype was observed many times. This chain links TRBV9 with TRBJ2-3; weak D call: TRBD1 (6 bases). The CDR3 length is 13 residues. From germline, CDR1 is SGDLS and CDR2 YYNGEE. The germline V and J ends were trimmed by 4 bases and 7 bases, with 13 bases remaining between them. The CDR3 DNA reads TGTGCCAGCAGCACCACCGGGACACATACGCAGTATTTT. It encodes CASSTTGTHTQYF.

This clonotype was detected ten times or more. This chain links TRBV9 with TRBJ2-5; D may match TRBD1 or TRBD2 (6 bases each). The CDR3 covers 17 residues. CDR1 is SGDLS, CDR2 YYNGEE, per germline. V was trimmed by 3 bases and J by 5 bases, leaving 23 bases between them. As DNA, the CDR3 is TGTGCCAGCAGCGGTAGCTTCGGGAGAGGGGGTCGGGAGACCCAGTACTTC. Its translation: CASSGSFGRGGRETQYF.

This clonotype was recorded at least ten times. The V and J genes are TRBV9 and TRBJ2-4, with 9 bases that match TRBD2. From germline, CDR1 is SGDLS and CDR2 YYNGEE. V dropped 0 bases and J dropped 6; count of bases not matched to a gene: 10. The CDR3 is 17 residues long. CDR3 DNA: TGTGCCAGCAGCGTAGCTCCGGGCGGGGGGGCCGGAAACATTCAGTACTTC. As protein: CASSVAPGGGAGNIQYF.

The rearrangement joins TRBV9 to TRBJ2-3; 7 bases fit TRBD2. The V gene end was trimmed by 0 bases and the J gene end by 5 bases; junction bases not matched to a gene: 6. Per the germline V gene, CDR1 is SGDLS and CDR2 is YYNGEE. The CDR3 covers 15 residues. In nucleotides, the CDR3 is TGTGCCAGCAGCGTAGGGGGGGGGTCCAAAGATACGCAGTATTTT. This encodes CASSVGGGSKDTQYF.

This clonotype was observed a handful of times. The chain recombines TRBV9 with TRBJ2-4; D is possibly TRBD2 (6 bases). Germline V CDR1 and CDR2: SGDLS, YYNGEE. V lost 2 bases to trimming and J lost 4 bases, with 16 bases between them. The CDR3 is 16 residues long. The CDR3 loop reads CASSVGGMAEKNIQYF. The CDR3 region has the DNA TGTGCCAGCAGCGTGGGCGGGATGGCCGAAAAAAACATTCAGTACTTC.

In its sample, this clonotype was seen many times. This chain links TRBV9 with TRBJ1-6; a weak D match, TRBD1 (5 bases). The germline V gene encodes CDR1 SGDLS and CDR2 YYNGEE. The V end was cut by 2 bases, the J end by 8 bases, with 14 bases between. This CDR3 contains 15 residues. CDR3 residues: CASSVGARADSPLHF. The DNA for the CDR3 is TGTGCCAGCAGCGTTGGGGCAAGGGCTGATTCACCCCTCCACTTT.

At least ten counts were recorded for this clonotype. The CDR3 protein is CASSKGFPGQVDTEAFF. CDR3 nucleotide sequence: TGTGCCAGCAGCAAAGGGTTTCCGGGACAGGTGGACACTGAAGCTTTCTTT. The chain has TRBV21-1 and TRBJ1-1; the table's D call TRBD1 went unverified against the DNA. TRBV21-1 is termed a pseudogene. The CDR3 length is 17 residues.

In this sample, this clonotype turned up many times. The V gene is TRBV9, the J gene TRBJ2-1; D remains unclear. V shed 0 bases and J shed 3 bases, with 4 bases lying between them. The length of the CDR3 is 13 residues. CDR1 is SGDLS and CDR2 is YYNGEE in the germline V gene. As DNA, the CDR3 is TGTGCCAGCAGCGTAGCTGGCTACAATGAGCAGTTCTTC. This translates into CASSVAGYNEQFF.

This clonotype came up many times. The chain employs TRBV9 and TRBJ2-3; D might be TRBD1 (5 bases). V lost 0 bases to trimming and J lost 8 bases, with 13 bases between them. CDR3 size: 14 residues. The germline V gene has CDR1 SGDLS and CDR2 YYNGEE. As DNA, the CDR3 is TGTGCCAGCAGCGTAGGCACAGGCGCAAGTACGCAGTATTTT. Translation: CASSVGTGASTQYF.

Within the sample, this clonotype is medium-sized. V usage is TRBV9 and J usage is TRBJ2-1, with D possibly matching TRBD2 (6 bases). The CDR3 contains 16 residues. CDR1 and CDR2 (germline): SGDLS, YYNGEE. The V gene lost 0 bases and the J gene lost 0 bases, with 10 bases spanning the gap. The CDR3 is CASSVAAGSSYNEQFF. In nucleotides, the CDR3 is TGTGCCAGCAGCGTAGCTGCCGGGAGCTCCTACAATGAGCAGTTCTTC.